The next 3 T cell receptor beta chains were all read from a single sample in a study of T cells in Graves' hyperthyroidism and ophthalmopathy. The TCR beta CDR3 regions underwent amplification using RNA transcripts as the source. First-round RT-PCR with HTBI primers amplified the TCR CDR3 region. Via MiXCR, TCRdb re-called the multiplex PCR reads, giving one row per CDR3 protein. The sample records hundreds of thousands of distinct CDR3 sequences, roughly 40% being singletons. Source material: blood. The receptors derive from a man aged 18 to 35 with Graves' hyperthyroidism.

Comment on this clonotype: Being one base from a much bigger clone, this may be a read error. The V and J genes are TRBV2 and TRBJ2-7; no clear D. Germline V lookup: CDR1 SNHLY, CDR2 FYNNEI. The ends were cut back, 3 bases at V and 6 bases at J, with 9 bases in the middle. The CDR3 is made up of 12 amino acids. CDR3 DNA: TGTGCCAGCAGTGAGCGCACGGGCGAGCAGTACTTC. Protein product: CASSERTGEQYF.

This clonotype was detected ten times or more. The J gene is TRBJ1-1, the V gene TRBV10-3; D not certain. The CDR3 is 15 amino acids. V lost 2 bases to trimming and J lost 5 bases, with 15 bases between them. Germline V gene sequence: CDR1 ENHRY, CDR2 SYGVKD. CDR3 region: CAISETTGRATEAFF. Written as DNA, the CDR3 is TGTGCCATCAGTGAGACCACCGGACGCGCGACTGAAGCTTTCTTT.

The genes are TRBV7-2 and TRBJ1-1; 8 nucleotides line up with TRBD1. Trimming removed 7 bases from V and 5 bases from J; junction bases left unmatched: 9. CDR3 length equals 14 residues. Germline V gene lookup returns CDR1 SGHTA and CDR2 FQGNSA. The CDR3 DNA follows: TGTGCCAGCAAATTGGACAGGGTGGAAACTGAAGCTTTCTTT. This encodes CASKLDRVETEAFF.